This is a list of T cell receptor beta chains from one sample in a study of T cell responses to AZD1222 COVID-19 vaccine. Repertoires were generated with immunoSEQ multiplex PCR, while TCRdb's copy carries only in-frame clones and drops some. The repertoire holds fewer than 150,000 clones, with around nine tenths as singletons. The sample consisted of peripheral blood, taken on day 0 of AZD1222 vaccination. The origin of the receptors is an adult in good health. The CDR3 runs from the conserved cysteine through the conserved F or W. The order of the fields is D gene, V gene, J gene, CDR3 length, CDR3 protein, CDR3 DNA. D genes are given only for firm matches.

>-|TRBV7-2|TRBJ1-4|15
CASSPTAPTNEKLFF
TGTGCCAGCAGCCCTACAGCCCCAACTAATGAAAAACTGTTTTTT
>TRBD1|TRBV7-9|TRBJ2-1|17
CASSLTDRGWESYEQFF
TGTGCCAGCAGCTTAACCGACAGGGGGTGGGAGAGCTATGAGCAGTTCTTC
>TRBD1|TRBV7-9|TRBJ1-2|13
CASSPTGVEGYTF
TGTGCCAGCAGCCCGACAGGGGTCGAAGGCTACACCTTC
>-|TRBV3-1/TRBV3-2|TRBJ1-6|16
CASSQGPGGGNSPLHF
TGTGCCAGCAGCCAAGGGCCTGGGGGCGGGAATTCACCCCTCCACTTT
>-|TRBV5-6|TRBJ2-2|16
CASSSAGRSNTGELFF
TGTGCCAGCAGCTCCGCCGGCCGATCCAACACCGGGGAGCTGTTTTTT
>-|TRBV7-9|TRBJ1-2|16
CASSSTALENNYGYTF
TGTGCCAGCAGCTCTACGGCCCTGGAAAATAACTATGGCTACACCTTC
>TRBD1|TRBV27|TRBJ2-1|16
CASSSSVKGAGNEQFF
TGTGCCAGCAGTTCATCCGTGAAGGGGGCGGGCAATGAGCAGTTCTTC
>-|TRBV19|TRBJ2-1|12
CASSRPLGEQFF
TGTGCCAGTAGTAGACCCCTGGGTGAGCAGTTCTTC
>-|TRBV6-5|TRBJ2-3|13
CASNFPITDTQYF
TGTGCCAGCAATTTTCCCATCACAGATACGCAGTATTTT
>-|TRBV3-1/TRBV3-2|TRBJ2-7|15
CASSPTYSLSYEQYF
TGTGCCAGCAGCCCCACTTATAGTCTATCCTACGAGCAGTACTTC
>-|TRBV11-1|TRBJ1-1|13
CASSLRQNTEAFF
TGTGCCAGCAGCTTAAGGCAGAACACTGAAGCTTTCTTT
>-|TRBV9|TRBJ2-3|17
CASSLALGILSTDTQYF
TGTGCCAGCAGTCTAGCCCTTGGGATACTGAGCACAGATACGCAGTATTTT
>-|TRBV12-3/TRBV12-4|TRBJ2-7|13
CASSLGQKYEQYF
TGTGCCAGCAGTTTAGGGCAGAAGTACGAGCAGTACTTC
>TRBD1|TRBV19|TRBJ1-5|15
CASSHRRDRPWPQHF
TGTGCCAGTAGTCATCGACGGGACAGACCTTGGCCCCAGCATTTT
>TRBD2|TRBV19|TRBJ2-7|12
CASSWGGYEQYF
TGTGCCAGTAGTTGGGGGGGCTACGAGCAGTACTTC
>TRBD1|TRBV30|TRBJ1-4|15
CAWSPRDSSNEKLFF
TGTGCCTGGAGTCCCCGGGACAGCTCAAATGAAAAACTGTTTTTT
>TRBD2|TRBV23-1|TRBJ2-1|16
CASSQLAGGGRDEQFF
TGCGCCAGCAGTCAATTAGCCGGGGGGGGAAGGGATGAGCAGTTCTTC
>TRBD1|TRBV6-5|TRBJ1-2|15
CASTNWDRGNYGYTF
TGTGCCAGCACCAACTGGGACAGGGGTAACTATGGCTACACCTTC
>-|TRBV7-9|TRBJ1-1|15
CASSTGDGVKTEAFF
TGTGCCAGCAGCACGGGGGACGGCGTGAAGACTGAAGCTTTCTTT
>TRBD2|TRBV5-1|TRBJ2-3|16
CASSLEGRGGPDTQYF
TGCGCCAGCAGCTTGGAGGGGCGGGGGGGCCCCGATACGCAGTATTTT